The rows below give T cell receptor beta chains drawn from one sample of a study of blood T cell repertoires in COVID-19. Repertoires were generated with immunoSEQ multiplex PCR, while TCRdb's copy carries only in-frame clones and drops some. The sample lists around 40,000 clones, 92% occurring once. The sequencing input was peripheral blood. The receptors shown here come from a human donor in a cohort sampled during active COVID-19. Both conserved end residues are part of each CDR3. Each record gives: clone size, J gene, D gene, V gene, CDR3 DNA, CDR3 protein. The D gene is left open where the match is weak. For some rows the clone size is stated as once, few or many, or as a class when expanded; others skip it.

clone size: NA
J gene: TRBJ2-7
D gene: NA
V gene: TRBV18
CDR3 DNA: TGTGCCAGCGGGAAGGCCCCGGGCTCCTCTACGGGGGAGCAGTACTTC
CDR3 protein: CASGKAPGSSTGEQYF

clone size: NA
J gene: TRBJ2-1
D gene: TRBD1
V gene: TRBV15
CDR3 DNA: TGTGCCACCAGCAGAGACAGGGGGTGGAATGAGCAGTTCTTC
CDR3 protein: CATSRDRGWNEQFF

clone size: NA
J gene: TRBJ2-5
D gene: NA
V gene: TRBV7-9
CDR3 DNA: TGTGCCAGCAGCTTAGTACGCCCAACCGGAGAGACCCAGTACTTC
CDR3 protein: CASSLVRPTGETQYF

clone size: NA
J gene: TRBJ2-1
D gene: TRBD2
V gene: TRBV5-4
CDR3 DNA: TGTGCCAGCAGCGACAGCGGGAGGGGCTACAATGAGCAGTTCTTC
CDR3 protein: CASSDSGRGYNEQFF

clone size: NA
J gene: TRBJ2-4
D gene: NA
V gene: TRBV3-1/TRBV3-2
CDR3 DNA: TGTGCCAGCAGCCAAGGGAGGCGGCTAGCCAAAAACATTCAGTACTTC
CDR3 protein: CASSQGRRLAKNIQYF

clone size: NA
J gene: TRBJ2-2
D gene: NA
V gene: TRBV9
CDR3 DNA: TGTGCCAGCAGCGTAGTAGGGACACCCAACACCGGGGAGCTGTTTTTT
CDR3 protein: CASSVVGTPNTGELFF

clone size: NA
J gene: TRBJ2-5
D gene: TRBD2
V gene: TRBV5-1
CDR3 DNA: TGCGCCAGCAGCTTGACTAGCGGGAGCCAAGAGACCCAGTACTTC
CDR3 protein: CASSLTSGSQETQYF

clone size: NA
J gene: TRBJ1-2
D gene: TRBD1
V gene: TRBV4-3
CDR3 DNA: TGCGCCAGCAGCCAAGGACAGGGTGTCTATGGCTACACCTTC
CDR3 protein: CASSQGQGVYGYTF

clone size: once
J gene: TRBJ2-3
D gene: NA
V gene: TRBV28
CDR3 DNA: TGTGCCAGCAGCCCCCTACTATGGAGCGAGAGCACAGATACGCAGTATTTT
CDR3 protein: CASSPLLWSESTDTQYF

clone size: NA
J gene: TRBJ2-5
D gene: NA
V gene: TRBV27
CDR3 DNA: TGTGCCAGCAGTTTATTCGTAGGGGCCCAAGAGACCCAGTACTTC
CDR3 protein: CASSLFVGAQETQYF

clone size: NA
J gene: TRBJ2-2
D gene: TRBD2
V gene: TRBV4-1
CDR3 DNA: TGCGCCAGCAGCCAAGGTTCGAGCGGGAGGTTAGCCGGGGAGCTGTTTTTT
CDR3 protein: CASSQGSSGRLAGELFF

clone size: NA
J gene: TRBJ2-7
D gene: TRBD1
V gene: TRBV28
CDR3 DNA: TGTGCCAGCAGTCGAACCGGGACAGGTTTCAACGAGCAGTACTTC
CDR3 protein: CASSRTGTGFNEQYF

clone size: NA
J gene: TRBJ2-7
D gene: TRBD2
V gene: TRBV7-2
CDR3 DNA: TGTGCCAGCACCCTCGGGGGGGCTTCCTACGAGCAGTACTTC
CDR3 protein: CASTLGGASYEQYF

clone size: NA
J gene: TRBJ2-1
D gene: NA
V gene: TRBV4-3
CDR3 DNA: TGCGCCAGCAGCCAAGAAGGTGACAGCTCCTACAATGAGCAGTTCTTC
CDR3 protein: CASSQEGDSSYNEQFF

clone size: once
J gene: TRBJ1-3
D gene: NA
V gene: TRBV7-9
CDR3 DNA: TGTGCCAGCAGCTTAGGCTCCAGTCGCTCTGGAAACACCATATATTTT
CDR3 protein: CASSLGSSRSGNTIYF

clone size: NA
J gene: TRBJ1-2
D gene: TRBD1
V gene: TRBV28
CDR3 DNA: TGTGCCAGCAGCTCCAGGGGGGACGCCCCAGTCGGTAGCTATGGCTACACCTTC
CDR3 protein: CASSSRGDAPVGSYGYTF

clone size: NA
J gene: TRBJ1-3
D gene: NA
V gene: TRBV7-9
CDR3 DNA: TGTGCCAGCAGCTTAGGGGCCTTCTCTGGAAACACCATATATTTT
CDR3 protein: CASSLGAFSGNTIYF

clone size: NA
J gene: TRBJ2-2
D gene: NA
V gene: TRBV10-3
CDR3 DNA: TGTGCCATCAGCTCGACAATCGAGAGCCCCGGGGAGCTGTTTTTT
CDR3 protein: CAISSTIESPGELFF

clone size: NA
J gene: TRBJ2-1
D gene: TRBD2
V gene: TRBV4-2
CDR3 DNA: TGTGCCAGCAGCCGGGTGGGACTAGCGGATCCAGCCACAAAGCAGTTCTTC
CDR3 protein: CASSRVGLADPATKQFF

clone size: NA
J gene: TRBJ2-2
D gene: NA
V gene: TRBV19
CDR3 DNA: TGTGCCAGTAGTATCCTCCTGAACACCGGGGAGCTGTTTTTT
CDR3 protein: CASSILLNTGELFF

clone size: NA
J gene: TRBJ1-5
D gene: NA
V gene: TRBV10-3
CDR3 DNA: TGTGCCATCAGTGACCAACAGGGTTTCAATCAGCCCCAGCATTTT
CDR3 protein: CAISDQQGFNQPQHF

clone size: NA
J gene: TRBJ1-6
D gene: TRBD1
V gene: TRBV18
CDR3 DNA: TGTGCCAGCTCACCGAGACAGGGTGATACTTCACCCCTCCACTTT
CDR3 protein: CASSPRQGDTSPLHF

clone size: NA
J gene: TRBJ1-5
D gene: NA
V gene: TRBV5-6
CDR3 DNA: TGTGCCAGCAGCCTTTTCCGCAGGGGCGCTAGCAATCAGCCCCAGCATTTT
CDR3 protein: CASSLFRRGASNQPQHF

clone size: NA
J gene: TRBJ2-5
D gene: NA
V gene: TRBV5-1
CDR3 DNA: TGCGCCAGCAGCTCGGGAACCCAGATGCGCGAGACCCAGTACTTC
CDR3 protein: CASSSGTQMRETQYF

clone size: NA
J gene: TRBJ1-1
D gene: TRBD1
V gene: TRBV3-1/TRBV3-2
CDR3 DNA: TGTGCCAGCAGCCACCTGACAGGGGAAGCTTTCTTT
CDR3 protein: CASSHLTGEAFF

clone size: NA
J gene: TRBJ2-7
D gene: NA
V gene: TRBV5-4
CDR3 DNA: TGTGCCAGCAGCTTGGAGCGCGGAAGCTCCTACGAGCAGTACTTC
CDR3 protein: CASSLERGSSYEQYF

clone size: NA
J gene: TRBJ2-1
D gene: NA
V gene: TRBV7-2
CDR3 DNA: TGTGCCAGCAGCTTAGCTGTTAGCGGTAATGAGCAGTTCTTC
CDR3 protein: CASSLAVSGNEQFF

clone size: NA
J gene: TRBJ1-5
D gene: TRBD1
V gene: TRBV28
CDR3 DNA: TGTGCCAGCAAGGGACAGGGCGGCCAGCCCCAGCATTTT
CDR3 protein: CASKGQGGQPQHF

clone size: once
J gene: TRBJ2-7
D gene: TRBD2
V gene: TRBV28
CDR3 DNA: TGTGCCAGCAGTCAAGGGGGCCTAGCGGGAGGTTCCTACGAGCAGTACTTC
CDR3 protein: CASSQGGLAGGSYEQYF

clone size: once
J gene: TRBJ2-2
D gene: NA
V gene: TRBV9
CDR3 DNA: TGTGCCAGCAGCTTCAGAGCCGGGGGGCCCGGGGAGCTGTTTTTT
CDR3 protein: CASSFRAGGPGELFF

clone size: NA
J gene: TRBJ1-5
D gene: NA
V gene: TRBV5-1
CDR3 DNA: TGCGCCAGCAGCTTGGGGGCGGGGGGGCCCAATCAGCCCCAGCATTTT
CDR3 protein: CASSLGAGGPNQPQHF

clone size: NA
J gene: TRBJ2-5
D gene: TRBD2
V gene: TRBV5-1
CDR3 DNA: TGCGCCAGCAGCTTCTCGGGGGGGCAGGAGACCCAGTACTTC
CDR3 protein: CASSFSGGQETQYF

clone size: once
J gene: TRBJ2-3
D gene: NA
V gene: TRBV10-3
CDR3 DNA: TGTGCCATCAGTGAGCCAGGAAGCACAGATACGCAGTATTTT
CDR3 protein: CAISEPGSTDTQYF

clone size: NA
J gene: TRBJ2-7
D gene: NA
V gene: TRBV6-6
CDR3 DNA: TGTGCCAGCAGTTACTTCCAGGGTGAAGGCTACGAGCAGTACTTC
CDR3 protein: CASSYFQGEGYEQYF

clone size: NA
J gene: TRBJ2-3
D gene: NA
V gene: TRBV5-4
CDR3 DNA: TGTGCCAGCAGCCTCCGACTAGGTCTGAACACAGATACGCAGTATTTT
CDR3 protein: CASSLRLGLNTDTQYF

clone size: NA
J gene: TRBJ2-5
D gene: TRBD2
V gene: TRBV9
CDR3 DNA: TGTGCCAGCAGCGTAGCTGGGGGAGGGACCGGAGAGACCCAGTACTTC
CDR3 protein: CASSVAGGGTGETQYF

clone size: few
J gene: TRBJ2-7
D gene: NA
V gene: TRBV2
CDR3 DNA: TGTGCCAGCAGTGAATTCAGGGGTTTTGAGTACTTC
CDR3 protein: CASSEFRGFEYF

clone size: NA
J gene: TRBJ1-5
D gene: TRBD1
V gene: TRBV9
CDR3 DNA: TGTGCCAGCAGCGTCGGGACCGGGACAGGTTTTAATCAGCCCCAGCATTTT
CDR3 protein: CASSVGTGTGFNQPQHF

clone size: NA
J gene: TRBJ1-1
D gene: NA
V gene: TRBV20-1
CDR3 DNA: TGCAGTGTCGGGGGGACCACTGAAGCTTTCTTT
CDR3 protein: CSVGGTTEAFF

clone size: NA
J gene: TRBJ2-7
D gene: NA
V gene: TRBV6-5
CDR3 DNA: TGTGCCAGCAGGGCGACAGTTACGATCGTGGAGCAGTACTTC
CDR3 protein: CASRATVTIVEQYF

clone size: NA
J gene: TRBJ2-3
D gene: NA
V gene: TRBV11-2
CDR3 DNA: TGTGCCAGCAGCTTCTTCACAGATACGCAGTATTTT
CDR3 protein: CASSFFTDTQYF

clone size: NA
J gene: TRBJ1-1
D gene: NA
V gene: TRBV7-9
CDR3 DNA: TGTGCCAGCAGCCCACATTCTGGGCAAGCTTTCTTT
CDR3 protein: CASSPHSGQAFF

clone size: once
J gene: TRBJ1-5
D gene: NA
V gene: TRBV19
CDR3 DNA: TGTGCCAGTAGTATGGATAGGAGTCAGCCCCAGCATTTT
CDR3 protein: CASSMDRSQPQHF

clone size: NA
J gene: TRBJ2-7
D gene: NA
V gene: TRBV7-9
CDR3 DNA: TGTGCCAGCAGCCTCGGGGGGCAGGGGAACGACGAGCAGTACTTC
CDR3 protein: CASSLGGQGNDEQYF

clone size: NA
J gene: TRBJ1-4
D gene: NA
V gene: TRBV9
CDR3 DNA: TGTGCCAGCAGCCCCCAAGGCCAGGGCGGTGAAAAACTGTTTTTT
CDR3 protein: CASSPQGQGGEKLFF

clone size: NA
J gene: TRBJ1-3
D gene: NA
V gene: TRBV5-5
CDR3 DNA: TGTGCCAGCAGCGTCGAGTATCCGAGCTCTGGAAACACCATATATTTT
CDR3 protein: CASSVEYPSSGNTIYF

clone size: NA
J gene: TRBJ2-3
D gene: NA
V gene: TRBV19
CDR3 DNA: TGTGCCAGTAGTGTGGAGCCGCAGTATTTT
CDR3 protein: CASSVEPQYF

clone size: once
J gene: TRBJ2-1
D gene: TRBD2
V gene: TRBV5-1
CDR3 DNA: TGCGCCAGCAAAAACCCGGGGGGCTCCTACAATGAGCAGTTCTTC
CDR3 protein: CASKNPGGSYNEQFF

clone size: NA
J gene: TRBJ2-1
D gene: TRBD2
V gene: TRBV5-5
CDR3 DNA: TGTGCCAGCAGCTTGGGCGGGGGAGCCTACAATGAGCAGTTCTTC
CDR3 protein: CASSLGGGAYNEQFF

clone size: NA
J gene: TRBJ1-2
D gene: TRBD1
V gene: TRBV18
CDR3 DNA: TGTGCCAGCTCACGGCCCGGGACAGGGCATGGCTACACCTTC
CDR3 protein: CASSRPGTGHGYTF

clone size: NA
J gene: TRBJ2-7
D gene: TRBD2
V gene: TRBV3-1/TRBV3-2
CDR3 DNA: TGTGCCAGCAGCCAAGGACTAGCGGGAGGCGGTGGGTACGAGCAGTACTTC
CDR3 protein: CASSQGLAGGGGYEQYF

clone size: NA
J gene: TRBJ2-7
D gene: NA
V gene: TRBV5-1
CDR3 DNA: TGCGCCAGCAGCTTGGAGGGGCGAGAGCAGTACTTC
CDR3 protein: CASSLEGREQYF